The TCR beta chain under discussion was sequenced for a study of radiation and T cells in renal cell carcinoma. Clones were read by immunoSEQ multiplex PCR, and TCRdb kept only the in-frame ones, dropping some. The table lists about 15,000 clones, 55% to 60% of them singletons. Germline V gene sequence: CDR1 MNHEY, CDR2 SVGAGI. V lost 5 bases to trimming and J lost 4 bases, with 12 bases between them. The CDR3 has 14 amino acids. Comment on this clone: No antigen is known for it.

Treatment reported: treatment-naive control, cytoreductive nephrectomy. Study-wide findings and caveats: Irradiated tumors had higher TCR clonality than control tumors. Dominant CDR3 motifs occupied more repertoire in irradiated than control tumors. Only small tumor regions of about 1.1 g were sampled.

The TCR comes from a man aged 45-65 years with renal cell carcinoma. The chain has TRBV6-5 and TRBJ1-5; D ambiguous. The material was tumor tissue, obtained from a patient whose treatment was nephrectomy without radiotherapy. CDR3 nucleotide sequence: TGTGCCAGCAGTACCGGAGGGAAAAATCAGCCCCAGCATTTT. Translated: CASSTGGKNQPQHF.